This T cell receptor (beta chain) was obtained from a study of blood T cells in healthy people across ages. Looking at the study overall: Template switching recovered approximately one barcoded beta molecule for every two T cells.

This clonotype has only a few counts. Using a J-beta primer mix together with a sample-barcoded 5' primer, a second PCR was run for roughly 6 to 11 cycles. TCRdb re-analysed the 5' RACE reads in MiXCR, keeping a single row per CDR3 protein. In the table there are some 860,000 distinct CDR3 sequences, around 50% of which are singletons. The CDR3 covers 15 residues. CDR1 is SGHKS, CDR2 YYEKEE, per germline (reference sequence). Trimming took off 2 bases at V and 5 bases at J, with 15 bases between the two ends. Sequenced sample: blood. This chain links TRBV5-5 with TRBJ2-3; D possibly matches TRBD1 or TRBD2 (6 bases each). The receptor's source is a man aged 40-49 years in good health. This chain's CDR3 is CASSFRGQEVDTQYF. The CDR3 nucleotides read TGTGCCAGCAGCTTTCGGGGGCAGGAGGTAGATACGCAGTATTTT.